This T cell receptor beta chain was identified during a study of T-cell memory formation after mild COVID-19. The overall study: TCR clusters mostly belonged to single donors. Regarding the study as a whole: What remained unconfirmed was the SARS-CoV-2 specificity of second-wave clones peaking on day 37. CD4/CD8 balance characterized clones contracting day 15 to 85, and CD4+ skew characterized later expanders.

TCRdb redid the calling of the 5' RACE reads with MiXCR, one entry per CDR3 protein. The sample consists of 250,000 to 300,000 distinct CDR3 sequences, about 17% of them appearing once. As regards this clonotype: What it recognizes is unknown.

CDR1 and CDR2 (germline): SNHLY, FYNNEI. The length of the CDR3 is 14 residues. The ends were cut back, 6 bases at V and 7 bases at J, with 19 bases in the middle. This TCR came from a man younger than 35 who had mild COVID-19 (a few samples of this study predate the infection). Cell type and time point are not known. Material: PBMCs or a T cell subset sorted from them (not recorded which). The chain employs TRBV2 and TRBJ2-7; D tentatively reads TRBD1 or TRBD2 (5 bases each). Here the CDR3 DNA reads TGTGCCAGCAGGGACCGGGATTGGGGCGGGGAGCAGTACTTC. Its translation is CASRDRDWGGEQYF.